This passage covers 28 T cell receptor beta chains from one sample sequenced in a study of PD-L1 blockade in urothelial cancer (dated by TCRdb to the late 2010s). Libraries were prepared through the immunoSEQ multiplex PCR assay. TCRdb obtained this table from immuneACCESS and retained in-frame rearrangements with V and J assigned. These tables miss some clones; where compared with another copy, unresolved V genes account for less than half of the shortfall, and the remainder is unexplained. Here the sample has around 100,000 clones; approximately 90% occur a single time. The top ten clones comprise around 0.9% of the sample. The material sequenced was PBMCs, taken around atezolizumab (anti-PD-L1) treatment. All receptors come from a woman over 75 with urothelial cancer.

The chain employs TRBV4-2 and TRBJ1-1; D is perhaps TRBD1 (6 bases). The CDR3 totals 15 residues. CDR1 is LGHNA, CDR2 YNFKEQ, per germline. Trimming took 2 bases from V and 1 from J, leaving 11 bases between them. The CDR3 DNA is TGTGCCAGCAGCCAATCAGAGGACAGGAACACTGAAGCTTTCTTT. Its translation: CASSQSEDRNTEAFF.

The chain uses TRBV5-6 and TRBJ2-3, with TRBD1 matching over 10 bases. V lost 3 bases and J lost 0; bases outside the gene matches: 4. This CDR3 region has 16 residues. The germline V gene encodes CDR1 SGHDT and CDR2 YYEEEE. The CDR3 here is CASSSTGGQSTDTQYF. The CDR3 DNA is TGTGCCAGCAGCTCGACAGGGGGCCAGAGCACAGATACGCAGTATTTT.

This CDR3 reads CASSLGPAASTDTQYF. The CDR3 DNA is TGTGCCAGCAGCTTGGGCCCGGCGGCTAGCACAGATACGCAGTATTTT. The V and J genes are TRBV5-6 and TRBJ2-3, with D hard to call. The CDR3 totals 16 residues. The ends were cut back, 0 bases at V and 0 bases at J, with 11 bases in the middle. Germline-derived CDR1 and CDR2 are SGHDT and YYEEEE. The full variable domain, with the rest looked up from reference TRBV5-6 and TRBJ2-3, is DAGVTQSPTHLIKTRGQQVTLRCSPKSGHDTVSWYQQALGQGPQFIFQYYEEEERQRGNFPDRFSGHQFPNYSSELNVNALLLGDSALYLCASSLGPAASTDTQYFGPGTRLTVL.

V is TRBV10-3 and J is TRBJ2-5; the D is unclear. CDR3 length: 13 amino acids. Germline values: CDR1 ENHRY, CDR2 SYGVKD. V was trimmed by 6 bases and J by 5 bases, leaving 13 bases between them. This CDR3 is CAISVTVSETQYF. CDR3 coding DNA: TGTGCCATCAGCGTTACAGTTAGTGAGACCCAGTACTTC.

The chain recombines TRBV5-1 with TRBJ1-3, with TRBD1 as a possible D gene (6 bases). Germline CDR1 and CDR2: SGHRS and YFSETQ. The CDR3 has 18 residues. V was trimmed by 0 bases and J by 3 bases, leaving 19 bases between them. CDR3 residues: CASSLASGATLFGNTIYF. The CDR3 DNA is TGCGCCAGCAGCTTGGCGTCAGGGGCAACTTTATTTGGAAACACCATATATTTT.

The V and J genes are TRBV11-2 and TRBJ1-5; D gene unclear. From germline, CDR1 is SGHAT and CDR2 FQNNGV. The V gene lost 1 base and the J gene lost 5 bases, with 6 bases spanning the gap. This CDR3 comprises 13 residues. The CDR3 DNA reads as TGTGCCAGCAGCTTAGGAGAGTATCAGCCCCAGCATTTT. Its protein product is CASSLGEYQPQHF.

This clone was seen a few times. The V and J genes are TRBV19 and TRBJ2-7, with 9 bases aligning to TRBD1. The germline V gene encodes CDR1 LNHDA and CDR2 SQIVND (reference sequence). The CDR3 runs 13 residues. The ends lost 5 bases at V and 5 bases at J; junction bases unmatched: 4. CDR3 DNA: TGTGCCAGTAGTGACAGGGGGGCCCACGAGCAGTACTTC. This encodes CASSDRGAHEQYF.

The sample holds one count of this clone. This chain uses TRBV9 with TRBJ1-1; 8 positions match TRBD1. Germline loops: CDR1 SGDLS, CDR2 YYNGEE. The CDR3 runs to 13 residues. V trimming: 4 bases; J trimming: 4 bases; junction bases outside the gene matches: 3. Written as DNA, the CDR3 is TGTGCCAGCAGCCGACAGGGGCTCACTGAAGCTTTCTTT. This sequence encodes CASSRQGLTEAFF.

The chain carries TRBV6-1 and TRBJ2-5; 10 nucleotides align to TRBD2. Germline assignment: CDR1 MNHNS and CDR2 SASEGT. The CDR3 is 16 amino acids. Trimming took 2 bases from V and 5 from J; bases not matched to a gene: 8. CDR3 amino acids: CASSEMASGSRETQYF. The CDR3 DNA reads as TGTGCCAGCAGTGAAATGGCTAGCGGGAGTAGGGAGACCCAGTACTTC.

This chain links TRBV2 with TRBJ2-3, with 11 bases matching TRBD1. In germline, CDR1 is SNHLY, CDR2 FYNNEI. Trimming at V came to 6 bases and at J to 4 bases, leaving 3 bases not matched to a gene. The CDR3 is 14 residues long. This chain's CDR3 is CASRPGQGADTQYF. CDR3 nucleotide sequence: TGTGCCAGCAGGCCGGGACAGGGGGCAGATACGCAGTATTTT.

The CDR3 nucleotides read TGCGCCAGCAGCTGGATAGGGGGCCATCTCACATCCCTTACAGATACGCAGTATTTT. Protein sequence: CASSWIGGHLTSLTDTQYF. The V call is TRBV5-1, the J call TRBJ2-3; 7 bases are a match to TRBD1. V lost 3 bases, J lost 3 bases, and 19 bases stayed unmatched. Germline V gene lookup returns CDR1 SGHRS and CDR2 YFSETQ. This CDR3 spans 19 amino acids. The whole variable domain, remainder taken from reference TRBV5-1 and TRBJ2-3, is KAGVTQTPRYLIKTRGQQVTLSCSPISGHRSVSWYQQTPGQGLQFLFEYFSETQRNKGNFPGRFSGRQFSNSRSEMNVSTLELGDSALYLCASSWIGGHLTSLTDTQYFGPGTRLTVL.

The rearrangement links TRBV9 to TRBJ1-1; 7 bases agree with TRBD1. Germline CDR1 is SGDLS and CDR2 is YYNGEE. The CDR3 runs 16 residues. The V gene end was trimmed by 4 bases and the J gene end by 4 bases; junction bases not matched to a gene: 13. The CDR3 DNA sequence: TGTGCCAGCAGCCTCGGCGGAGGGGGCGTGGGCACTGAAGCTTTCTTT. Translated, it gives CASSLGGGGVGTEAFF.

The J gene is TRBJ1-5, the V gene TRBV14, with D unresolved. Trimming left V 2 bases short and J 4 bases short, with 3 bases between. CDR1 is SGHDN and CDR2 is FVKESK in the germline V gene. The CDR3 extends over 12 amino acids. In DNA form, the CDR3 reads TGTGCCAGCAGCCAACTAAATCAGCCCCAGCATTTT. It translates to CASSQLNQPQHF. Full variable domain (rest looked up from reference TRBV14 and TRBJ1-5): EAGVTQFPSHSVIEKGQTVTLRCDPISGHDNLYWYRRVMGKEIKFLLHFVKESKQDESGMPNNRFLAERTGGTYSTLKVQPAELEDSGVYFCASSQLNQPQHFGDGTRLSIL.

The gene calls are TRBV30 and TRBJ2-1; a possible D gene is TRBD2 (5 bases). This CDR3 region has 13 residues. V shed 3 bases and J shed 6 bases, with 12 bases lying between them. The germline gives CDR1 GTSNPN, CDR2 SVGIG (reference sequence). This CDR3 is CAWRRLPPNEQFF. CDR3 sequence (DNA): TGTGCCTGGAGAAGACTACCTCCCAATGAGCAGTTCTTC.

This clone was observed a handful of times. The chain recombines TRBV6-5 with TRBJ2-7; the D is unclear. Germline values: CDR1 MNHEY, CDR2 SVGAGI. Trimming shortened V by 1 base and J by 4 bases, and 11 bases separated the two germline ends. There are 14 residues in the CDR3. CDR3 sequence reads: CASSYYGGAYEQYF. CDR3 nucleotide sequence: TGTGCCAGCAGTTACTACGGCGGAGCTTACGAGCAGTACTTC.

The chain carries TRBV28 and TRBJ1-4; 10 bases agree with TRBD1. The CDR3 extends over 15 amino acids. J lost 6 bases, V lost 2 bases, and 3 bases had no gene match. The germline V gene has CDR1 MDHEN and CDR2 SYDVKM. CDR3 residues: CASSLLGTGDEKLFF. The CDR3 DNA reads TGTGCCAGCAGTTTACTCGGGACAGGGGATGAAAAACTGTTTTTT.

This chain joins TRBV5-4 and TRBJ1-1, with D perhaps matching TRBD1 (5 bases). The germline CDR1 and CDR2 sequences are SGHNT and YYREEE (reference sequence). Trimming pared 4 bases from V and 4 bases from J, leaving 20 bases between. There are 16 residues in the CDR3. CDR3 amino acids: CASSIGRGGELTEAFF. The CDR3 DNA follows: TGTGCCAGCAGCATTGGTAGGGGCGGTGAACTCACTGAAGCTTTCTTT.

V is TRBV28 and J is TRBJ2-1; 9 bases are shared with TRBD2. This CDR3 contains 15 residues. V gave up 6 bases and J gave up 6 bases; unmatched junction bases: 9. Germline V gene lookup returns CDR1 MDHEN and CDR2 SYDVKM. CDR3 sequence: CASSTSPGLANEQFF. The CDR3 nucleotides read TGTGCCAGCAGCACATCCCCGGGACTAGCCAATGAGCAGTTCTTC. Supplemented by reference TRBV28 and TRBJ2-1, the full variable domain reads DVKVTQSSRYLVKRTGEKVFLECVQDMDHENMFWYRQDPGLGLRLIYFSYDVKMKEKGDIPEGYSVSREKKERFSLILESASTNQTSMYLCASSTSPGLANEQFFGPGTRLTVL.

This clone showed up just a few times. This rearrangement joins TRBV7-8 to TRBJ1-3; 7 bases are shared with TRBD1. Germline CDR1 and CDR2: SGHVS and FQNEAQ. Unmatched junction bases numbered 9, after V lost 0 bases and J lost 4 bases. This CDR3 is 17 amino acids long. The CDR3 sequence is CASSLAGQQGSGNTIYF. CDR3 DNA: TGTGCCAGCAGCTTAGCGGGACAACAGGGGTCCGGAAACACCATATATTTT. The full variable domain, its missing parts supplied by reference TRBV7-8 and TRBJ1-3, is GAGVSQSPRYKVAKRGQDVALRCDPISGHVSLFWYQQALGQGPEFLTYFQNEAQLDKSGLPSDRFFAERPEGSVSTLKIQRTQQEDSAVYLCASSLAGQQGSGNTIYFGEGSWLTVV.

The J gene is TRBJ1-1, the V gene TRBV4-1; no reliable D call. Trimming removed 3 bases at V and 1 base at J, with 15 bases between. The CDR3 runs to 16 residues. From germline, CDR1 is MGHRA and CDR2 YSYEKL. The CDR3: CASSHEPAGRNTEAFF. For the CDR3, the DNA is TGCGCCAGCAGCCACGAACCCGCAGGCCGGAACACTGAAGCTTTCTTT.

The genes are TRBV30 and TRBJ1-1; 8 bases are a match to TRBD1. V shed 0 bases, J shed 1 base, and the junction held 4 bases outside the gene matches. CDR1 and CDR2 from the germline V gene are GTSNPN and SVGIG (reference sequence). This CDR3 contains 15 residues. The CDR3 bases are TGTGCCTGGAGTGTGGGCAGGGGGCGGAACACTGAAGCTTTCTTT. Its translation is CAWSVGRGRNTEAFF.

The chain couples TRBV28 to TRBJ1-3; possible D gene TRBD1, 6 bases. Looked up from germline, CDR1 is MDHEN and CDR2 is SYDVKM. V was clipped by 6 bases and J by 2 bases, with 17 bases between them. The CDR3 consists of 16 residues. This chain's CDR3 is CASRHGTRTAGNTIYF. CDR3 in DNA: TGTGCCAGCAGGCATGGTACACGGACAGCTGGAAACACCATATATTTT. The entire variable domain, with the rest obtained from reference TRBV28 and TRBJ1-3, is as follows: DVKVTQSSRYLVKRTGEKVFLECVQDMDHENMFWYRQDPGLGLRLIYFSYDVKMKEKGDIPEGYSVSREKKERFSLILESASTNQTSMYLCASRHGTRTAGNTIYFGEGSWLTVV.

The chain is built from TRBV5-1 and TRBJ1-1; D gene uncertain. V lost 3 bases, J lost 5 bases, and 17 bases lay in between. Germline V gives CDR1 SGHRS, CDR2 YFSETQ. The CDR3 is made up of 15 amino acids. CDR3 region: CASSSHGFGVTEAFF. The DNA of the CDR3 is TGCGCCAGCAGCTCCCACGGGTTCGGGGTAACTGAAGCTTTCTTT.

This rearrangement joins TRBV18 to TRBJ2-7; possibly TRBD1 for D (5 bases). V shed 3 bases and J shed 1 base, with 10 bases lying between them. The CDR3 loop spans 14 amino acids. Germline lookup yields CDR1 KGHSH and CDR2 LQKENI. In DNA form, the CDR3 reads TGTGCCAGCTCACCTGCGACAGCTTCCTACGAGCAGTACTTC. Its protein is CASSPATASYEQYF. The full variable domain, in which reference TRBV18 and TRBJ2-7 provide the parts outside the CDR3, is NAGVMQNPRHLVRRRGQEARLRCSPMKGHSHVYWYRQLPEEGLKFMVYLQKENIIDESGMPKERFSAEFPKEGPSILRIQQVVRGDSAAYFCASSPATASYEQYFGPGTRLTVT.

The chain combines TRBV11-2 with TRBJ2-1; 9 nucleotides match TRBD2. The CDR3 runs 14 residues. CDR1 and CDR2 (germline): SGHAT, FQNNGV. The V and J ends lost 1 base and 9 bases, in that order; junction bases with no gene match: 4. The CDR3 region is CASSLVALAGEQFF. In nucleotides, the CDR3 is TGTGCCAGCAGCTTAGTGGCACTAGCGGGTGAGCAGTTCTTC.

This chain uses TRBV14 with TRBJ2-7; a weak D match, TRBD2 (5 bases). This CDR3 region has 13 residues. V lost 4 bases and J lost 1, with 8 bases in between. The germline CDR1 and CDR2 sequences are SGHDN and FVKESK. In DNA, the CDR3 is TGTGCCAGCAGCCGGACTCTTTCCTACGAGCAGTACTTC. The encoded protein is CASSRTLSYEQYF.

J is TRBJ1-5 and V is TRBV9; TRBD1 might be the D (6 bases). From germline, CDR1 is SGDLS and CDR2 YYNGEE. The CDR3 is 15 residues long. V gave up 4 bases and J gave up 4 bases, with 15 bases separating them. The CDR3 nucleotides are TGTGCCAGCAGCACACAGGGTAGAGTAAATCAGCCCCAGCATTTT. It yields the protein CASSTQGRVNQPQHF.

The J gene is TRBJ1-5, the V gene TRBV10-3, with 7 bases lining up with TRBD1. Germline trimming cut 5 bases from V and 7 bases from J; bases unmatched to any gene: 5. Germline assignment: CDR1 ENHRY and CDR2 SYGVKD. CDR3 length: 13 amino acids. The CDR3 region has the DNA TGTGCCATCAGTCTAACAGGGGACCAGCCCCAGCATTTT. Its protein is CAISLTGDQPQHF.